What follows are 21 T cell receptor beta chains derived from one specimen sequenced in a study of blood T cell repertoires in COVID-19. Here immunoSEQ multiplex PCR was the method, and the copy in TCRdb shows in-frame clones only, minus some. The sample contains roughly 29,000 clones, about 85% of which appear only once. Input material: peripheral blood. These TCRs come from a human donor in a cohort sampled during active COVID-19.

The gene calls are TRBV6-1 and TRBJ2-1, with D possibly TRBD2 on 5 matching bases. V lost 2 bases, J lost 5 bases, and 10 bases lay in between. Germline CDR1 and CDR2: MNHNS and SASEGT. This CDR3 spans 14 amino acids. The CDR3 nucleotides read TGTGCCAGCAGTGAATCGGGAAGAAACAATGAGCAGTTCTTC. It codes for CASSESGRNNEQFF.

The chain is built from TRBV7-2 and TRBJ2-6; D remains unclear. V was cut by 3 bases and J by 4 bases, with 7 bases left in between. This CDR3 contains 14 residues. In germline, CDR1 is SGHTA, CDR2 FQGNSA. CDR3 sequence: CASSLAHGANVLTF. The CDR3 region has the DNA TGTGCCAGCAGCTTGGCTCACGGGGCCAACGTCCTGACTTTC.

This sequence joins TRBV18 and TRBJ2-1, with D possibly matching TRBD2 (6 bases). Trimming took 3 bases from V and 8 from J, leaving 11 bases between them. This CDR3 spans 13 amino acids. The germline gives CDR1 KGHSH, CDR2 LQKENI. The CDR3, as DNA: TGTGCCAGCTCACCTAGGACTAAAGATGAGCAGTTCTTC. This codes for CASSPRTKDEQFF.

The chain has TRBV19 and TRBJ2-7, with 7 nucleotides matching TRBD1. The CDR3 covers 14 residues. V shed 7 bases and J 5 bases; nucleotides not matched to a gene: 11. Germline V lookup: CDR1 LNHDA, CDR2 SQIVND (reference sequence). The CDR3 DNA reads as TGTGCCAGTACTAAATCATACAGGGGCGACGAGCAGTACTTC. It is translated as CASTKSYRGDEQYF.

This rearrangement joins TRBV7-2 to TRBJ1-5; TRBD1 aligns across 8 bases. Trimming at V came to 1 base and at J to 1 base, leaving 3 bases not matched to a gene. CDR1 is SGHTA, CDR2 FQGNSA, per germline. The CDR3 totals 16 residues. The CDR3 coding sequence is TGTGCCAGCAGCTTAGGACAGGGGAACAGCAATCAGCCCCAGCATTTT. Encoded protein: CASSLGQGNSNQPQHF. The full variable domain, completed using reference TRBV7-2 and TRBJ1-5, is GAGVSQSPSNKVTEKGKDVELRCDPISGHTALYWYRQSLGQGLEFLIYFQGNSAPDKSGLPSDRFSAERTGGSVSTLTIQRTQQEDSAVYLCASSLGQGNSNQPQHFGDGTRLSIL.

The V and J genes are TRBV6-6 and TRBJ1-1; a possible D gene is TRBD1 (6 bases). The CDR3 sequence is 13 residues long. Trimming took off 10 bases at V and 4 bases at J, with 16 bases between the two ends. Germline CDR1 is MNHNY and CDR2 is SVGAGI (reference sequence). The CDR3 reads CATVGGKSTEAFF. In nucleotides, the CDR3 is TGTGCCACCGTAGGGGGAAAGAGCACTGAAGCTTTCTTT.

The CDR3 loop is CASSKLADYNEQFF. The CDR3, as DNA: TGTGCCAGCAGCAAACTAGCGGACTACAATGAGCAGTTCTTC. The gene calls are TRBV7-8 and TRBJ2-1; 8 bases align to TRBD2. The length of the CDR3 is 14 residues. The V gene end was trimmed by 5 bases and the J gene end by 3 bases; junction bases not matched to a gene: 3. Germline V gene sequence: CDR1 SGHVS, CDR2 FQNEAQ.

This chain joins TRBV5-5 and TRBJ2-1; 8 bases fit TRBD1. V dropped 3 bases and J dropped 2; count of bases not matched to a gene: 7. This CDR3 comprises 16 residues. Germline lookup yields CDR1 SGHKS and CDR2 YYEKEE (reference sequence). The CDR3 protein is CASSSWTGSTYNEQFF. CDR3 nucleotides: TGTGCCAGCAGCTCGTGGACAGGGTCAACCTACAATGAGCAGTTCTTC.

This chain uses TRBV19 with TRBJ2-7; TRBD2 is a possible D gene (5 bases). Germline V gene sequence: CDR1 LNHDA, CDR2 SQIVND (reference sequence). The CDR3 is 14 amino acids. Trimming cost V 5 bases and J 3 bases, with 14 bases left between them. The chain's CDR3 is CASSPLTGDYEQYF. CDR3 DNA sequence: TGTGCCAGTAGTCCTCTAACCGGGGACTACGAGCAGTACTTC.

This clone was picked up a small number of times. The chain has TRBV5-1 and TRBJ2-2; 7 nucleotides line up with TRBD1. The germline V gene encodes CDR1 SGHRS and CDR2 YFSETQ. This CDR3 is built from 16 residues. After removal of 4 bases from V and 0 bases from J, the junction contained 6 bases not matched to a gene. DNA of the CDR3: TGCGCCAGCAGCCGGGCCCAGGGGGCGAACACCGGGGAGCTGTTTTTT. Amino acids: CASSRAQGANTGELFF.

The chain links TRBV10-2 to TRBJ1-2; D perhaps matches TRBD1 (5 bases). The CDR3 consists of 16 residues. The germline V and J ends were trimmed by 5 bases and 0 bases, with 16 bases remaining between them. CDR1 and CDR2 (germline): WSHSY, SAAADI. As DNA, the CDR3 is TGCGCCAGCAGTAGTGGGGCGAACCAAGCTAACTATGGCTACACCTTC. Protein product: CASSSGANQANYGYTF.

The V and J genes are TRBV30 and TRBJ1-5, with 7 nucleotides matching TRBD1. V gave up 5 bases and J gave up 4 bases; unmatched junction bases: 5. Germline lookup yields CDR1 GTSNPN and CDR2 SVGIG (reference sequence). This CDR3 spans 13 amino acids. The DNA for the CDR3 is TGTGCCTGGGGGACAGCCGCTAATCAGCCCCAGCATTTT. Amino acid sequence: CAWGTAANQPQHF.

The V and J genes are TRBV30 and TRBJ1-1, with D uncertain. Trimming shortened V by 0 bases and J by 4 bases, and 15 bases separated the two germline ends. Germline V gene lookup returns CDR1 GTSNPN and CDR2 SVGIG (reference sequence). The CDR3 has 15 residues. For the CDR3, the DNA is TGTGCCTGGAGTGTACCCTGGGCCGGAAGCACTGAAGCTTTCTTT. Encoded protein: CAWSVPWAGSTEAFF. Variable domain in full (rest from reference TRBV30 and TRBJ1-1): SQTIHQWPATLVQPVGSPLSLECTVEGTSNPNLYWYRQAAGRGLQLLFYSVGIGQISSEVPQNLSASRPQDRQFILSSKKLLLSDSGFYLCAWSVPWAGSTEAFFGQGTRLTVV.

The chain's CDR3 is CASSRGVGTSLNEQFF. The CDR3 DNA reads TGTGCCAGCAGCCGGGGGGTGGGGACTAGCCTCAATGAGCAGTTCTTC. J is TRBJ2-1 and V is TRBV2, with 9 bases matching TRBD2. The germline V gene has CDR1 SNHLY and CDR2 FYNNEI. This CDR3 has 16 amino acids. Trimming cost V 6 bases and J 6 bases; bases outside gene matches: 12.

The chain recombines TRBV20-1 with TRBJ2-1, with 12 bases identical to TRBD2. The CDR3 sequence is 11 residues long. Germline trimming cut 6 bases from V and 14 bases from J; bases unmatched to any gene: 5. The germline gives CDR1 DFQATT, CDR2 SNEGSKA (reference sequence). In nucleotides, the CDR3 is TGCAGTGCGACGACTAGCGGGAGTGAGTTCTTC. Protein sequence: CSATTSGSEFF.

The table lists this clone with a count of one. This rearrangement joins TRBV7-3 to TRBJ2-1; TRBD2 agrees at 7 bases. Germline values: CDR1 SGHTA, CDR2 FQGTGA. CDR3 length: 15 residues. Germline trimming cut 1 base from V and 4 bases from J; bases unmatched to any gene: 4. The CDR3 coding sequence is TGTGCCAGCAGCTTAAGAGGACTAGGTTACAATGAGCAGTTCTTC. This codes for CASSLRGLGYNEQFF.

A few counts support this clone. The chain couples TRBV11-2 to TRBJ1-2; TRBD1 matches at 10 bases. The V gene's germline CDR1 is SGHAT and CDR2 FQNNGV. The CDR3 is made up of 15 amino acids. The junction had 7 bases not matched to a gene; V was cut back by 1 base and J by 8 bases. CDR3 bases: TGTGCCAGCAGCTTAGGCGACAGGGGGCATGTAGGCTACACCTTC. Its translation: CASSLGDRGHVGYTF.

The chain employs TRBV30 and TRBJ2-5; TRBD1 aligns across 10 bases. Losses at the gene ends were 2 bases for V and 2 bases for J; bases not matched to a gene: 11. The CDR3 length is 17 residues. CDR1 is GTSNPN, CDR2 SVGIG, per germline (reference sequence). DNA for the CDR3: TGTGCCTGGAGTCGGGGGGGCTGGGGACAGGGGCAAGAGACCCAGTACTTC. This encodes CAWSRGGWGQGQETQYF.

The V call is TRBV19, the J call TRBJ2-5, with 8 bases fitting TRBD2. Germline V CDR1 and CDR2: LNHDA, SQIVND (reference sequence). The CDR3 is made up of 13 amino acids. The junction had 7 bases not matched to a gene; V was cut back by 9 bases and J by 4 bases. In DNA form, the CDR3 reads TGTGCCAGCCGGGGGGGAGGGGCAGAGACCCAGTACTTC. Translation: CASRGGGAETQYF.

The chain has TRBV27 and TRBJ2-4; a weak D match, TRBD2 (5 bases). The CDR3 sequence is 15 residues long. Trimming took 6 bases from V and 5 from J, leaving 17 bases between them. Per the germline V gene, CDR1 is MNHEY and CDR2 is SMNVEV (reference sequence). The CDR3 nucleotides read TGTGCCAGCAGCCCGTCTTTGCCGCGGGAAAACATTCAGTACTTC. Translated, it gives CASSPSLPRENIQYF.

The V call is TRBV24-1, the J call TRBJ2-5; 12 positions agree with TRBD2. CDR3 size: 15 residues. V shed 4 bases and J 2 bases; nucleotides not matched to a gene: 1. Germline V gene data show CDR1 as KGHDR and CDR2 as SFDVKD. CDR3 protein: CATSEGLAGQETQYF. The CDR3 DNA follows: TGTGCCACCAGTGAAGGACTAGCGGGACAAGAGACCCAGTACTTC.